This T cell receptor beta chain was sequenced during a study of control samples from healthy donors and cancer patients. This clone has just one count. Sequencing used immunoSEQ multiplex PCR; TCRdb keeps in-frame clones, though not all of them. The sample records just under 150,000 clones, 75% to 95% being singletons. The CDR3 contains 14 residues. Germline V lookup: CDR1 SGHVS, CDR2 FNYEAQ. V shed 5 bases and J shed 3 bases, with 14 bases lying between them. The source is a man aged 25-40 years in good health. J is TRBJ2-7 and V is TRBV7-6; the D gene could be TRBD1 or TRBD2 (5 bases each). What was sequenced was blood. CDR3 bases: TGTGCCAGCAGCATATGGGACGGGGACTACGAGCAGTACTTC. It codes for CASSIWDGDYEQYF.